The 7 T cell receptor beta chains below were found in one sample sequenced in a study of Graves' ophthalmopathy and Graves' hyperthyroidism. RNA transcripts were the template, and TCR beta CDR3 regions were amplified from them. Scientists carried out first-round RT-PCR using HTBI primers and then a second-round multiplex PCR. Each CDR3 protein is one row after TCRdb ran MiXCR on the multiplex PCR reads. The sample includes a few hundred thousand distinct CDR3 sequences, under 40% of them seen just once. Sample: peripheral blood or thyroid tissue (not recorded which). Receptors originate from an adult man with Graves' hyperthyroidism.

A few counts support this clonotype. The chain has TRBV6-1 and TRBJ2-7; 8 positions match TRBD2. The CDR3 totals 14 residues. J gave up 3 bases and V 4 bases, and 5 bases lay outside the gene matches. CDR1 and CDR2 (germline): MNHNS, SASEGT. CDR3 sequence: CASSAGTRGYEQYF. CDR3 coding DNA: TGTGCCAGCAGTGCCGGGACTAGGGGCTACGAGCAGTACTTC.

The V call is TRBV2, the J call TRBJ1-6; maybe TRBD1 (5 bases). Germline CDR1 is SNHLY and CDR2 is FYNNEI. Between the trimmed V and J ends, which lost 3 bases and 9 bases, there was a span of 12 bases. This CDR3 comprises 14 residues. The CDR3: CASSEWGIGSPLHF. The DNA of the CDR3 is TGTGCCAGCAGTGAGTGGGGCATTGGTTCACCCCTCCACTTT.

The V call is TRBV7-9, the J call TRBJ1-4, with 9 bases lining up with TRBD1. With V trimmed by 7 bases and J by 8 bases, 5 bases remained unmatched. Germline loops: CDR1 SEHNR, CDR2 FQNEAQ (reference sequence). The CDR3 spans 13 residues. Here the CDR3 DNA reads TGTGCCAGCATCCGGACAGGGGAAGAAAAACTGTTTTTT. Its translation: CASIRTGEEKLFF.

A note on this clonotype: The germline gene is not matched at one end of the junction; a read error may be the cause. The chain combines TRBV7-8 with TRBJ1-4, with no clear D. Per germline, CDR1 SGHVS and CDR2 FQNEAQ. The CDR3 length is 15 residues. The CDR3 loop reads CASSLIRAGDEKPFF. In nucleotides, the CDR3 is TGTGCCAGCAGCTTAATTCGGGCAGGAGATGAAAAACCGTTTTTT.

This clonotype was counted only a few times. V gene TRBV7-9 combines with J gene TRBJ1-2, with TRBD1 matching 9 bases. The germline V gene encodes CDR1 SEHNR and CDR2 FQNEAQ (reference sequence). Losses at the gene ends were 5 bases for V and 7 bases for J; bases not matched to a gene: 8. The CDR3 sequence is 14 residues long. CDR3 residues: CASSQRQGDSGYTF. Written as DNA, the CDR3 is TGTGCCAGCAGCCAGAGACAGGGGGATAGTGGCTACACCTTC.

At least ten counts were recorded for this clonotype. The chain carries TRBV20-1 and TRBJ1-1; 10 bases map to TRBD1. Germline CDR1 is DFQATT and CDR2 is SNEGSKA (reference sequence). The CDR3 consists of 15 residues. DNA of the CDR3: TGCAGCTCGAAGCCCGGGACAGGGGCGGGCACTGAAGCTTTCTTT. It codes for CSSKPGTGAGTEAFF.

This clonotype was counted ten times or more. The gene calls are TRBV11-1 and TRBJ2-7, with 7 nucleotides matching TRBD1. The ends lost 5 bases at V and 6 bases at J; junction bases unmatched: 10. CDR1 is SGHAT and CDR2 is FQDESV in the germline V gene (reference sequence). The CDR3 spans 14 residues. CDR3 sequence: CASSEQGVVFEQYF. The CDR3, as DNA: TGTGCCAGCAGCGAGCAGGGGGTTGTGTTCGAGCAGTACTTC.